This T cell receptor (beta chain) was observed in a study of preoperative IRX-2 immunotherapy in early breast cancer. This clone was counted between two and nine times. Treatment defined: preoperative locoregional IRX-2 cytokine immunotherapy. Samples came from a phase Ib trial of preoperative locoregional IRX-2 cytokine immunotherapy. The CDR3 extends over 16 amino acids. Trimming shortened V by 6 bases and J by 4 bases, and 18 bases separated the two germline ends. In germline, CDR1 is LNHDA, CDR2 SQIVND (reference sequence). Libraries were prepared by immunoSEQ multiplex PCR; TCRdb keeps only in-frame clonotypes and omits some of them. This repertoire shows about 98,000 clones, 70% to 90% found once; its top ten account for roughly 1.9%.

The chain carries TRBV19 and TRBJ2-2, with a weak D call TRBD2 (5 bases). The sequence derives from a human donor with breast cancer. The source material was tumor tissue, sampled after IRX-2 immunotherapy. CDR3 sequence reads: CASSPRAGFLTGELFF. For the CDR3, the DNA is TGTGCCAGTAGCCCTCGTGCGGGCTTTCTCACCGGGGAGCTGTTTTTT.